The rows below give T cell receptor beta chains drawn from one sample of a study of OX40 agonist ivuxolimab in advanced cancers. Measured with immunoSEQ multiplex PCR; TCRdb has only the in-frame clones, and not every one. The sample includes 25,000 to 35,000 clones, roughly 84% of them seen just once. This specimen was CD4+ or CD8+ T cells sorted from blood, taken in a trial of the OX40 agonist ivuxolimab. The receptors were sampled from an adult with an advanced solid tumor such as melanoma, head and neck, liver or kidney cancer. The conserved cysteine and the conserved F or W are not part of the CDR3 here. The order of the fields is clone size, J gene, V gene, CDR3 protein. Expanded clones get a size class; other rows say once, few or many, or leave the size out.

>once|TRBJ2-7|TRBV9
ASSVDGTYEQY
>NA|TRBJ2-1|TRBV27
ASKLVSGDNEQF
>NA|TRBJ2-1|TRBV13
ASSLEASGRSYEQF
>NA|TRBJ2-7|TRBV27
ASSPRQGSNYEQY
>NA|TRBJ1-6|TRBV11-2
ASSLAGGNSPLH
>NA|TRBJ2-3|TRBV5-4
ASGREPDTQY
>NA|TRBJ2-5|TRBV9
ASSDDGMRETQY
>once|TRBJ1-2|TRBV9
ASRGTGSPNYGYT
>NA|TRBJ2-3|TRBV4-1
ASSQESGIGTDTQY
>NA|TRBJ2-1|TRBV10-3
AISPRGGPTFREQF
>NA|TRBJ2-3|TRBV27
ASSLSLPTLSTDTQY
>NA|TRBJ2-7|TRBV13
ASSGRTGQEEQY
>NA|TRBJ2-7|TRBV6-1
ASSAGTGMYSPYEQY
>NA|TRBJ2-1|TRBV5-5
ASSFWTSGRRGNEQF
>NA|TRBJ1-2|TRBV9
ASSVAPDSPIGYT
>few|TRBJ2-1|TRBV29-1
SVPGYGKGEQF
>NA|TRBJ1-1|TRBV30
AFGSGITEAF
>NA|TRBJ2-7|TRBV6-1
ASSEWVGTETYEQY
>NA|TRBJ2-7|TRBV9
ASSVGEVFYEQY
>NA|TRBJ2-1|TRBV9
ASTKKEQGGSYNEQF
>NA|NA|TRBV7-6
ASTPGTGPYEQY
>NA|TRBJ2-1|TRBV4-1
ASSHDRDRLGFNEQF
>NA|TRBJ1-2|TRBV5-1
ASSPFDTLINGYT
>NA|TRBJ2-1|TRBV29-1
SATVGTGDYNEQF